Sequencing of this T cell receptor (beta chain) was carried out in a study of blood T cell repertoires in COVID-19. Assay: immunoSEQ multiplex PCR; the TCRdb copy retains only in-frame clones and omits some. The table includes some 74,000 clones, approximately 87% detected once. Germline-derived CDR1 and CDR2 are LGHNA and YNFKEQ. V lost 0 bases and J lost 6; bases outside the gene matches: 1. This CDR3 has 14 residues. This TCR was sampled from a woman aged 80 or over with acute or convalescent COVID-19. The V call is TRBV4-2, the J call TRBJ2-1; 8 bases line up with TRBD2. Sequenced: peripheral blood. CDR3 region: CASSQDTSGNEQFF. In DNA form, the CDR3 reads TGTGCCAGCAGCCAAGATACTAGCGGCAATGAGCAGTTCTTC.